Presented here are 25 T cell receptor beta chains from one specimen sequenced in a study of control samples from healthy donors and cancer patients. The data were produced by immunoSEQ multiplex PCR, yet TCRdb's version contains in-frame clones alone and is incomplete. The sample yields 79,000 or so clones, 85% to 90% seen once. Sequencing was performed on PBMCs. These receptors came from a woman aged 50 to 60 with colorectal cancer.

The V call is TRBV2, the J call TRBJ2-5, with 15 nucleotides matching TRBD2. The trim removed 4 bases at V and 5 bases at J, leaving 5 bases unmatched. The CDR3 contains 16 residues. The germline CDR1 and CDR2 sequences are SNHLY and FYNNEI. CDR3 residues: CASSVGLAGGRETQYF. The CDR3 DNA reads as TGTGCCAGCAGTGTAGGACTAGCGGGGGGGCGCGAGACCCAGTACTTC.

V usage is TRBV7-8 and J usage is TRBJ1-4, with 7 bases that match TRBD1. Germline V CDR1 and CDR2: SGHVS, FQNEAQ. V trimming: 5 bases; J trimming: 8 bases; junction bases outside the gene matches: 14. The CDR3 extends over 16 amino acids. CDR3 sequence: CASSTPRRQGGEKLFF. CDR3 DNA: TGTGCCAGCAGCACCCCTCGTCGACAGGGAGGAGAAAAACTGTTTTTT.

This clone was found once. The genes are TRBV6-6 and TRBJ1-3; D call uncertain. CDR1 is MNHNY, CDR2 SVGAGI, per germline (reference sequence). This CDR3 has 13 amino acids. Deletions cut 2 bases from V and 4 bases from J, with 6 bases between. Written as DNA, the CDR3 is TGTGCCAGCAGTTACCCCCTAGGAAACACCATATATTTT. Amino acid sequence: CASSYPLGNTIYF.

The chain combines TRBV14 with TRBJ2-5; TRBD1 matches at 12 bases. J was trimmed by 5 bases and V by 4 bases; bases with no gene match: 8. CDR3 length: 16 residues. The germline gives CDR1 SGHDN, CDR2 FVKESK. This chain's CDR3 is CASSPSGTGGWETQYF. DNA of the CDR3: TGTGCCAGCAGCCCATCCGGGACAGGGGGCTGGGAGACCCAGTACTTC.

This chain joins TRBV6-5 and TRBJ2-7; D could derive from TRBD1 or TRBD2 (5 bases each). Trimming took off 6 bases at V and 4 bases at J, with 13 bases between the two ends. The CDR3 contains 13 residues. Per germline, CDR1 MNHEY and CDR2 SVGAGI. CDR3 amino acids: CASRQGPRYEQYV. DNA of the CDR3: TGTGCCAGCAGGCAGGGACCGAGATACGAGCAGTACGTC.

V is TRBV12-3 or TRBV12-4 and J is TRBJ1-5; TRBD1 might be the D (5 bases). This CDR3 region has 13 residues. V gave up 7 bases and J gave up 6 bases, with 13 bases separating them. The CDR3 reads CASTSGSVQPQHF. The CDR3 region has the DNA TGTGCCAGCACCTCAGGGTCGGTTCAGCCCCAGCATTTT.

The V call is TRBV4-2, the J call TRBJ1-2; TRBD1 is a possible D gene (5 bases). Germline loops: CDR1 LGHNA, CDR2 YNFKEQ. V dropped 1 base and J dropped 0 bases, with 9 bases sitting between them. This CDR3 region has 15 residues. CDR3 sequence: CASSQGDRANYGYTF. DNA for the CDR3: TGTGCCAGCAGCCAAGGCGACAGAGCTAACTATGGCTACACCTTC.

In its sample, this clone was seen a few times. The chain recombines TRBV15 with TRBJ2-4; 9 nucleotides align to TRBD2. The germline CDR1 and CDR2 sequences are LNHNV and YYDKDF (reference sequence). The CDR3 runs to 18 residues. The J segment lost 4 bases and the V segment lost 3 bases, leaving 13 bases of the junction unmatched. This CDR3 reads CATSSLVAGGHAKNIQYF. The CDR3 DNA reads as TGTGCCACCAGCAGCCTAGTGGCGGGGGGGCATGCAAAAAACATTCAGTACTTC.

The table lists this clone with a count of one. The J gene is TRBJ2-3, the V gene TRBV11-3, with 8 bases lining up with TRBD1. Trimming cost V 3 bases and J 4 bases; bases outside gene matches: 3. This CDR3 is built from 14 residues. CDR1 is SGHNT and CDR2 is YENEEA in the germline V gene. CDR3 nucleotides: TGTGCCAGCAGCTTCCGGACAGGGTCAGATACGCAGTATTTT. Translation gives CASSFRTGSDTQYF.

The chain is built from TRBV6-5 and TRBJ2-2; D gene unclear. CDR1 and CDR2 (germline): MNHEY, SVGAGI. The ends were cut back, 7 bases at V and 7 bases at J, with 10 bases in the middle. The CDR3 is 12 amino acids. CDR3 sequence (DNA): TGTGCCAGCACTTTGATCCTCGGGGAGCTGTTTTTT. This gives the protein CASTLILGELFF.

V gene TRBV6-5 combines with J gene TRBJ2-1; possible D gene TRBD2, 7 bases. In germline, CDR1 is MNHEY, CDR2 SVGAGI. The ends were cut back, 8 bases at V and 3 bases at J, with 11 bases in the middle. The CDR3 has 13 residues. The CDR3 sequence is CASRGAFYNEQFF. The CDR3 DNA sequence: TGTGCCAGCCGGGGGGCGTTCTACAATGAGCAGTTCTTC.

The V and J genes are TRBV7-8 and TRBJ2-1; TRBD1 agrees at 7 bases. V lost 5 bases and J lost 7; bases outside the gene matches: 5. From germline, CDR1 is SGHVS and CDR2 FQNEAQ. The CDR3 has 13 amino acids. DNA for the CDR3: TGTGCCAGCAGCATCGACAGGGAAAATGAGCAGTTCTTC. The encoded protein is CASSIDRENEQFF.

The chain combines TRBV5-4 with TRBJ1-1, with 9 bases lining up with TRBD1. The CDR3 covers 14 residues. Losses at the gene ends were 4 bases for V and 4 bases for J; bases not matched to a gene: 5. The V gene's germline CDR1 is SGHNT and CDR2 YYREEE (reference sequence). CDR3 DNA: TGTGCCAGCAGCGCAGACAGGGGGGCCACTGAAGCTTTCTTT. This codes for CASSADRGATEAFF.

This rearrangement joins TRBV15 to TRBJ1-1, with D possibly matching TRBD1 (6 bases). This CDR3 comprises 13 residues. The germline V and J ends were trimmed by 1 base and 5 bases, with 8 bases remaining between them. Germline assignment: CDR1 LNHNV and CDR2 YYDKDF (reference sequence). The CDR3 DNA is TGTGCCACCAGCAGAGCCCAGGGGACTGAAGCTTTCTTT. Protein product: CATSRAQGTEAFF.

V usage is TRBV30 and J usage is TRBJ2-3, with D possibly being TRBD1 (6 bases). The germline V gene has CDR1 GTSNPN and CDR2 SVGIG (reference sequence). Trimming shortened V by 0 bases and J by 0 bases, and 7 bases separated the two germline ends. CDR3 length: 14 residues. This CDR3 reads CAWSVGGSTDTQYF. The CDR3 DNA reads as TGTGCCTGGAGTGTAGGGGGTAGCACAGATACGCAGTATTTT.

V gene TRBV19 combines with J gene TRBJ1-2; D gene ambiguous. V was shortened by 4 bases and J by 7 bases, with 16 bases between the two germline ends. The CDR3 totals 14 residues. The germline gives CDR1 LNHDA, CDR2 SQIVND (reference sequence). The chain's CDR3 is CASSREPGAVGYTF. CDR3 nucleotide sequence: TGTGCCAGTAGTAGGGAGCCGGGAGCCGTTGGCTACACCTTC. Full variable domain (rest looked up from reference TRBV19 and TRBJ1-2): DGGITQSPKYLFRKEGQNVTLSCEQNLNHDAMYWYRQDPGQGLRLIYYSQIVNDFQKGDIAEGYSVSREKKESFPLTVTSAQKNPTAFYLCASSREPGAVGYTFGSGTRLTVV.

This clone was seen once. The chain recombines TRBV5-1 with TRBJ2-2; no reliable D call. This CDR3 comprises 15 residues. Trimming pared 0 bases from V and 2 bases from J, leaving 8 bases between. The germline V gene encodes CDR1 SGHRS and CDR2 YFSETQ. CDR3 coding DNA: TGCGCCAGCAGCTTGGCTGGGTTTAACACCGGGGAGCTGTTTTTT. Its protein is CASSLAGFNTGELFF.

The genes are TRBV9 and TRBJ2-3; TRBD2 might be the D (6 bases). CDR3 size: 15 residues. Deletions cut 3 bases from V and 2 bases from J, with 13 bases between. Germline CDR1 reads SGDLS; CDR2 reads YYNGEE. Here the CDR3 DNA reads TGTGCCAGCAGCGGTACTAGCCTACTCACAGATACGCAGTATTTT. It is translated as CASSGTSLLTDTQYF.

This sequence joins TRBV4-1 and TRBJ2-6; TRBD2 might be the D (5 bases). Trimming left V 0 bases short and J 1 base short, with 16 bases between. The length of the CDR3 is 19 residues. Germline values: CDR1 MGHRA, CDR2 YSYEKL. The CDR3 reads CASSQDPTAWTSGANVLTF. DNA for the CDR3: TGCGCCAGCAGCCAAGATCCAACAGCCTGGACTTCTGGGGCCAACGTCCTGACTTTC.

J is TRBJ2-1 and V is TRBV12-5, with D perhaps assigned TRBD1 or TRBD2 (7 bases each). Germline V CDR1 and CDR2: LGHNT, FRNRAP. The CDR3 totals 16 residues. V shed 1 base and J shed 2 bases, with 12 bases lying between them. The DNA of the CDR3 is TGTGCTAGTGGTTTGGGTCAGGGGGGGGCCTACAATGAGCAGTTCTTC. Protein product: CASGLGQGGAYNEQFF.

The rearrangement links TRBV7-2 to TRBJ1-1; 8 nucleotides agree with TRBD1. CDR1 is SGHTA, CDR2 FQGNSA, per germline. The junction had 6 bases not matched to a gene; V was cut back by 5 bases and J by 1 base. The CDR3 has 15 amino acids. CDR3 sequence reads: CASSPRTGTNTEAFF. The CDR3 nucleotides are TGTGCCAGCAGCCCTCGGACAGGGACGAACACTGAAGCTTTCTTT.

The rearrangement links TRBV24-1 to TRBJ2-5; 10 bases are shared with TRBD1. The V gene's germline CDR1 is KGHDR and CDR2 SFDVKD. Losses at the gene ends were 1 base for V and 1 base for J; bases not matched to a gene: 2. CDR3 length equals 16 residues. The CDR3 spells CATSDFGTGAQETQYF. In DNA, the CDR3 is TGTGCCACCAGTGATTTCGGGACAGGGGCCCAAGAGACCCAGTACTTC.

This clone came up once. The chain couples TRBV28 to TRBJ2-5; 8 nucleotides line up with TRBD2. The CDR3 sequence is 14 residues long. Germline CDR1 MDHEN, CDR2 SYDVKM. The trim removed 6 bases at V and 5 bases at J, leaving 8 bases unmatched. CDR3 DNA sequence: TGTGCCAGCAGCCCCATAGCGGGGTACGAGACCCAGTACTTC. It encodes CASSPIAGYETQYF.

Points on this clone: Different DNA sequences within this sample yield the same CDR3. The chain joins TRBV12-3 or TRBV12-4 to TRBJ1-5, with a weak D call TRBD1 (5 bases). The CDR3 has 13 residues. Between the trimmed V and J ends, which lost 5 bases and 4 bases, there was a span of 9 bases. The DNA of the CDR3 is TGTGCCAGCAGTGGGCAGGGAAATCAGCCCCAGCATTTT. This sequence encodes CASSGQGNQPQHF.

The rearrangement links TRBV5-1 to TRBJ2-1; possible D gene TRBD2, 6 bases. CDR1 and CDR2 from the germline V gene are SGHRS and YFSETQ. Trimming stripped 7 bases from V and 1 base from J, with 18 bases between. This CDR3 spans 16 amino acids. The CDR3 reads CASSPRGSVSYNEQFF. For the CDR3, the DNA is TGCGCCAGCTCCCCCCGGGGGAGCGTTTCCTACAATGAGCAGTTCTTC.